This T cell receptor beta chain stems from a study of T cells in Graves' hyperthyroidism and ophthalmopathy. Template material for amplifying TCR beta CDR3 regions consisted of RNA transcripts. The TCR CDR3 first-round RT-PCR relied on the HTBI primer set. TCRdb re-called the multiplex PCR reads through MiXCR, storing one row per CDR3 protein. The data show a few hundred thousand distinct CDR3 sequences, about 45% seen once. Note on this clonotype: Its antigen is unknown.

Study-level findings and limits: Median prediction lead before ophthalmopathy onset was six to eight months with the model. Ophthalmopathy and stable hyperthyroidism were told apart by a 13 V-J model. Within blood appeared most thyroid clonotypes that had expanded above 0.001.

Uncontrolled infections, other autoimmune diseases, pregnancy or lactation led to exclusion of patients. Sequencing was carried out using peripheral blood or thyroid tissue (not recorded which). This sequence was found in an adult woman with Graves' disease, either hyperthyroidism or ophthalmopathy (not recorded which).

The CDR3 sequence is CASSLARGSINEQYF. CDR3 nucleotide sequence: TGTGCCAGCAGCTTAGCTAGGGGGAGCATAAACGAGCAGTACTTC. V usage is TRBV5-8 and J usage is TRBJ2-7; D perhaps matches TRBD1 (6 bases). The ends were cut back, 2 bases at V and 5 bases at J, with 17 bases in the middle. CDR1 is SGHTS and CDR2 is YDEGEE in the germline V gene. CDR3 length: 15 amino acids. The variable domain in full, completed from reference TRBV5-8 and TRBJ2-7, reads EAGVTQSPTHLIKTRGQQATLRCSPISGHTSVYWYQQALGLGLQFLLWYDEGEERNRGNFPPRFSGRQFPNYSSELNVNALELEDSALYLCASSLARGSINEQYFGPGTRLTVT.